The 16 T cell receptor beta chains in this list originate from one sample, sequenced in a study of blood T cell repertoires in COVID-19. The assay was immunoSEQ multiplex PCR, and TCRdb's table has in-frame clones only and misses some. The table records 260,000 or so clones, more than 80% of them present only once. Material for sequencing was peripheral blood. The source is a woman aged 80 or over with COVID-19, enrolled during active disease.

The V and J genes are TRBV2 and TRBJ2-7; 7 positions agree with TRBD1. The germline V gene encodes CDR1 SNHLY and CDR2 FYNNEI. The CDR3 is 13 residues long. The V and J ends lost 5 bases and 1 base, in that order; junction bases with no gene match: 2. CDR3 nucleotides: TGTGCCAGCAGTTCGGGACAGTCCTACGAGCAGTACTTC. Translated: CASSSGQSYEQYF.

The V and J genes are TRBV5-6 and TRBJ2-1; 11 bases are shared with TRBD1. The CDR3 has 16 residues. Trimming took 0 bases from V and 8 from J; bases not matched to a gene: 7. Germline assignment: CDR1 SGHDT and CDR2 YYEEEE. CDR3 coding DNA: TGTGCCAGCAGCTTGGGCTCGGGGACAGGGGGGGATGAGCAGTTCTTC. Protein sequence: CASSLGSGTGGDEQFF.

The rearrangement joins TRBV11-2 to TRBJ1-2; tentatively, D is TRBD1 (6 bases). The CDR3 extends over 16 amino acids. Trimming pared 1 base from V and 1 base from J, leaving 13 bases between. The germline V gene has CDR1 SGHAT and CDR2 FQNNGV. In DNA form, the CDR3 reads TGTGCCAGCAGCTTAGCCGGGACACCAATTAACTATGGCTACACCTTC. Its translation is CASSLAGTPINYGYTF.

The chain couples TRBV3-1 (or the pseudogene TRBV3-2) to TRBJ2-4, with a weak D call TRBD1 (6 bases). Germline CDR1 reads LGHDT; CDR2 reads YNNKEL (reference sequence). V was cut by 1 base and J by 4 bases, with 11 bases left in between. The CDR3 covers 15 residues. The CDR3 coding sequence is TGTGCCAGCAGCCAAGGTGGGACACTTAAAAACATTCAGTACTTC. It is translated as CASSQGGTLKNIQYF.

The V gene is TRBV19, the J gene TRBJ1-2, with D perhaps matching TRBD1 (5 bases). CDR1 LNHDA and CDR2 SQIVND come from the germline V gene (reference sequence). V lost 1 base and J 3 bases, leaving 12 bases between the germline ends. This CDR3 has 15 residues. The CDR3 bases are TGTGCCAGTAGTATAGTCGGATGGGGCGACTATGGCTACACCTTC. It yields the protein CASSIVGWGDYGYTF.

The chain employs TRBV6-6 and TRBJ1-5; D is ambiguous. The germline V and J ends were trimmed by 10 bases and 0 bases, with 16 bases remaining between them. CDR1 and CDR2 from the germline V gene are MNHNY and SVGAGI (reference sequence). The CDR3 extends over 15 amino acids. CDR3 sequence (DNA): TGTGCCACTTCGAGGGCATATGATAGCAATCAGCCCCAGCATTTT. This gives the protein CATSRAYDSNQPQHF.

The rearrangement links TRBV18 to TRBJ2-4, with 7 positions matching TRBD1. J lost 8 bases, V lost 5 bases, and 6 bases had no gene match. Germline V lookup: CDR1 KGHSH, CDR2 LQKENI. This CDR3 has 13 residues. CDR3 bases: TGTGCCAGCTCATCGGACAGGTTGGACATTCAGTACTTC. As protein: CASSSDRLDIQYF.

The gene calls are TRBV6-5 and TRBJ2-7; 7 bases line up with TRBD1. CDR3 size: 15 residues. CDR1 is MNHEY and CDR2 is SVGAGI in the germline V gene. J was trimmed by 2 bases and V by 6 bases; bases with no gene match: 10. DNA of the CDR3: TGTGCCAGCAGCCTCGACAGGGCCTTCACCTACGAGCAGTACTTC. It encodes CASSLDRAFTYEQYF.

J is TRBJ1-4 and V is TRBV25-1; D is unresolved. The germline gives CDR1 MGHDK, CDR2 SYGVNS. V lost 2 bases to trimming and J lost 7 bases, with 8 bases between them. CDR3 length equals 13 residues. The CDR3 region has the DNA TGTGCCAGCAGTGAACCGCTATCTGAAAAACTGTTTTTT. It specifies CASSEPLSEKLFF.

The chain employs TRBV5-1 and TRBJ1-2, with TRBD1 as a possible D gene (5 bases). CDR1 SGHRS and CDR2 YFSETQ come from the germline V gene. V dropped 6 bases and J dropped 2 bases, with 17 bases sitting between them. The CDR3 is 15 amino acids. The CDR3 spells CASTPLGGTNYGYTF. The DNA of the CDR3 is TGCGCCAGCACCCCCTTGGGGGGGACCAACTATGGCTACACCTTC.

This chain connects TRBV7-8 to TRBJ2-1, with D possibly TRBD1 on 5 matching bases. Germline V lookup: CDR1 SGHVS, CDR2 FQNEAQ. This CDR3 is built from 14 residues. The V end lost 5 bases, the J end lost 9 bases, and 17 bases lay between the germline ends. The CDR3 protein is CASSRGRGSGEQFF. The CDR3 DNA follows: TGTGCCAGCAGCCGAGGTAGGGGTAGTGGTGAGCAGTTCTTC.

The V and J genes are TRBV5-6 and TRBJ2-2, with D maybe TRBD1 (6 bases). Trimming shortened V by 3 bases and J by 0 bases, and 9 bases separated the two germline ends. Germline CDR1 and CDR2: SGHDT and YYEEEE. CDR3 length equals 15 residues. CDR3 loop: CASSSTGPNTGELFF. The CDR3 bases are TGTGCCAGCAGCTCCACAGGGCCGAACACCGGGGAGCTGTTTTTT.

This clone was counted a single time. This sequence joins TRBV6-2 or TRBV6-3 and TRBJ1-1, with D possibly matching TRBD1 (6 bases). Trimming left V 2 bases short and J 1 base short, with 17 bases between. Germline CDR1 is MNHEY and CDR2 is SVGEGT. The length of the CDR3 is 17 residues. The CDR3 region is CASSYRDTGWANTEAFF. Written as DNA, the CDR3 is TGTGCCAGCAGTTACCGTGACACAGGGTGGGCGAACACTGAAGCTTTCTTT.

This clone was seen a single time. The V and J genes are TRBV28 and TRBJ2-6, with D uncertain. The V end was cut by 5 bases, the J end by 0 bases, with 14 bases between. The CDR3 is 17 residues long. In germline, CDR1 is MDHEN, CDR2 SYDVKM. The CDR3 protein is CASSLFLDGSGANVLTF. The CDR3 DNA reads TGTGCCAGCAGTCTCTTCCTAGACGGCTCTGGGGCCAACGTCCTGACTTTC.

V is TRBV5-4 and J is TRBJ2-3; 11 bases are shared with TRBD2. This CDR3 comprises 17 residues. Germline V gene sequence: CDR1 SGHNT, CDR2 YYREEE (reference sequence). V lost 1 base to trimming and J lost 4 bases; unmatched junction nucleotides: 8. CDR3 amino acids: CASSLTEIAGGADTQYF. The CDR3 nucleotides read TGTGCCAGCAGCTTGACCGAGATAGCGGGAGGGGCAGATACGCAGTATTTT.

This sequence joins TRBV19 and TRBJ2-5; tentatively, D is TRBD1 (6 bases). Trimming shortened V by 6 bases and J by 7 bases, and 24 bases separated the two germline ends. CDR1 is LNHDA and CDR2 is SQIVND in the germline V gene (reference sequence). The CDR3 runs to 16 residues. CDR3 residues: CASSILPPDSLGTQYF. CDR3 bases: TGTGCCAGTAGCATTTTGCCGCCGGACAGCCTAGGGACCCAGTACTTC.